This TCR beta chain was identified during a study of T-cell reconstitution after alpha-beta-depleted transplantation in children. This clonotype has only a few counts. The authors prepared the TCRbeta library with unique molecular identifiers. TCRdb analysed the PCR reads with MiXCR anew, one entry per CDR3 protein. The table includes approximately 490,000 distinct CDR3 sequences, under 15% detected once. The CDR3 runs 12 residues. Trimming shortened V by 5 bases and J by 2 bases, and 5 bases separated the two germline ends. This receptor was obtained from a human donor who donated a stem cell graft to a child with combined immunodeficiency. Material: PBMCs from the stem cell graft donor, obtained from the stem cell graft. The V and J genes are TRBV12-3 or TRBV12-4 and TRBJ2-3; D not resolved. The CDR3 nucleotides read TGTGCCAGCAGTATACTCACAGATACGCAGTATTTT. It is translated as CASSILTDTQYF.